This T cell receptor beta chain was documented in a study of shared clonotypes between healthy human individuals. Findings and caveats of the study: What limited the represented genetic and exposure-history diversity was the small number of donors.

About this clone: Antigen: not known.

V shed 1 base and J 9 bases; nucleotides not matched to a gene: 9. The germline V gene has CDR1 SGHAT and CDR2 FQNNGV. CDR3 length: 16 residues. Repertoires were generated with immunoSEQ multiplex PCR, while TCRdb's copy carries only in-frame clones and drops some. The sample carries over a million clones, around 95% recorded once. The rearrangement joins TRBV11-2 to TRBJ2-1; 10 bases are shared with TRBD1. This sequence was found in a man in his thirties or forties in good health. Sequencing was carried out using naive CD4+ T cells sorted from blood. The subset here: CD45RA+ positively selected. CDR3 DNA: TGTGCCAGCAGCTTAGGGACAGGGGGAAGTTACGGTGAGCAGTTCTTC. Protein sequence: CASSLGTGGSYGEQFF.